A selection of T cell receptor beta chains follows, all from one sample in a study of blood T cell repertoires in COVID-19. Clones were read by immunoSEQ multiplex PCR, and TCRdb kept only the in-frame ones, dropping some. The sample includes under 60,000 clones, around four fifths of them seen just once. Sequencing used peripheral blood. Source of these receptors: a human donor in a cohort sampled during active COVID-19. Each CDR3 is given without its conserved first and last residue. Fields, in order: J gene, V gene, D gene, CDR3 protein. The D gene is left open where the match is weak.

>TRBJ1-2|TRBV12-5|NA
ASGSDRTVPLYGYT
>TRBJ2-3|TRBV7-3|TRBD1
ASSPLGDRETDTQY
>TRBJ2-5|TRBV6-6|TRBD2
ASSKTRGGLETQY
>TRBJ1-1|TRBV7-2|NA
ASSLRAGRNTEAF
>TRBJ2-3|TRBV7-8|NA
ASSPRGGTDTQY
>TRBJ2-7|TRBV11-3|NA
ASSFGGAGEQY
>TRBJ1-5|TRBV4-1|NA
ASSHGAQGSQPQH
>TRBJ1-1|TRBV7-2|NA
ASSLHDSNTEAF
>TRBJ2-4|TRBV4-1|NA
ASSQAGSGRGAKNIQY
>TRBJ1-2|TRBV11-2|NA
ASSSLVRGSGGYT
>TRBJ1-6|TRBV6-2/TRBV6-3|TRBD1
ASSSPGQGSSPLH
>TRBJ2-2|TRBV6-5|TRBD1
ASQGDTGELF
>TRBJ2-2|TRBV7-2|TRBD2
ASSYIAGGFTGELF
>TRBJ1-3|TRBV7-9|TRBD1
ASNLPTTGPGNTIY
>TRBJ2-3|TRBV18|NA
ASSPPSTDTQY
>TRBJ1-6|TRBV15|NA
ATSVRTTGTPLH
>TRBJ1-1|TRBV10-3|TRBD1
AISVQGAGTEAF
>TRBJ1-4|TRBV3-1/TRBV3-2|NA
ASSQSSVNEKLF
>TRBJ1-2|TRBV3-1/TRBV3-2|NA
ASSHGKGSYT
>TRBJ2-1|TRBV4-3|NA
ASSQINYNEQF
>TRBJ1-4|TRBV5-1|NA
ASSLNWVRGKLF
>TRBJ1-6|TRBV5-1|TRBD1
ASNDRGNSPLH
>TRBJ2-3|TRBV18|TRBD1
ASSPPGTGADTQY
>TRBJ1-2|TRBV18|NA
ASSPETAVGNYGYT
>TRBJ1-2|TRBV6-1|TRBD1
ASSDTGGDGYT
>TRBJ2-3|TRBV6-5|TRBD2
ATDRLAGGTDTQY
>TRBJ1-5|TRBV27|TRBD1
ASSSTGGYTHQPQH
>TRBJ1-2|TRBV2|TRBD1
ASRGQGPHGYT
>TRBJ1-2|TRBV7-9|NA
ASSSPSGLGGYT
>TRBJ1-3|TRBV29-1|TRBD1
SGGQGDTIY
>TRBJ1-1|TRBV11-2|TRBD1
ASSLVRTGGRTEAF
>TRBJ1-5|TRBV20-1|NA
SASGPGLSNQPQH
>TRBJ2-1|TRBV19|TRBD2
ASSPHGRWEAGNEQF